This T cell receptor (beta chain) was identified in a study of CD8 T cells in Susac syndrome. Study summary: The Susac syndrome patients that were sequenced included five or six with active disease and 8 or 9 in remission.

Per germline, CDR1 SGDLS and CDR2 YYNGEE. The ends lost 3 bases at V and 7 bases at J; junction bases unmatched: 10. The CDR3 is 15 residues long. Sequencing of TCR beta, carried out with a high-throughput approach, was applied to CD8+ and CD4+ T cells from the blood. With random hexamers, reverse transcription was performed on about 0.5 to 1 ug of RNA. TCRdb ran MiXCR on the immunoSEQ multiplex PCR reads and lists one entry per CDR3 protein. The sample lists approximately 190,000 distinct CDR3 sequences, approximately 95% seen once, with 0.15% to 0.2% in the top ten. Material for sequencing was CD8+ T cells from PBMCs. The chain employs TRBV9 and TRBJ2-1; TRBD2 matches 7 bases. This sequence originates from a human donor with Susac syndrome. CDR3 DNA sequence: TGTGCCAGCAGCGATAAAGCGGGGACGAAGAATGAGCAGTTCTTC. Translation: CASSDKAGTKNEQFF.